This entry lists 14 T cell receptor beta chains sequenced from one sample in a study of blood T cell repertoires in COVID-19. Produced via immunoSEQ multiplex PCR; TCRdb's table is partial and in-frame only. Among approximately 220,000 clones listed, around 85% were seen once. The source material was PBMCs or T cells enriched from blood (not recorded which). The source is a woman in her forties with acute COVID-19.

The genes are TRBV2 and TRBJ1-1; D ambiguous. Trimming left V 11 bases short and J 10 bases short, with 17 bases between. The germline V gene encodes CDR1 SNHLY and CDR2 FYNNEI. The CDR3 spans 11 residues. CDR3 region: CASAEGGIAFF. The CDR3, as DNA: TGTGCCTCCGCGGAAGGAGGGATAGCTTTCTTT.

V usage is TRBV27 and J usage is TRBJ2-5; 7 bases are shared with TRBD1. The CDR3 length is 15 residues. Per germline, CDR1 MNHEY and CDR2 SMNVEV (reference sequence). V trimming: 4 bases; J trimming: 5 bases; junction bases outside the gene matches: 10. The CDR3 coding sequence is TGTGCCAGCAGTTGGGGAGACAGGGCCGGGGAGACCCAGTACTTC. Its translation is CASSWGDRAGETQYF.

This CDR3 is CATRGAGNTEAFF. CDR3 DNA: TGTGCCACTCGGGGGGCGGGGAACACTGAAGCTTTCTTT. This chain joins TRBV24-1 and TRBJ1-1; D is perhaps TRBD1 (6 bases). V was pared by 10 bases and J by 1 base, with 12 bases between. The CDR3 length is 13 residues. Germline assignment: CDR1 KGHDR and CDR2 SFDVKD.

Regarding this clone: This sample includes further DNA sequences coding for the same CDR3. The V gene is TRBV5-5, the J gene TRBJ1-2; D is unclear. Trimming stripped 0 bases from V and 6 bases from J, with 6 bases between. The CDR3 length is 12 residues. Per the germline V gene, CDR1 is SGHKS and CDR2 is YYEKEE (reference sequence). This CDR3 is CASSLDRDGYTF. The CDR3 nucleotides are TGTGCCAGCAGCTTGGACAGAGATGGCTACACCTTC.

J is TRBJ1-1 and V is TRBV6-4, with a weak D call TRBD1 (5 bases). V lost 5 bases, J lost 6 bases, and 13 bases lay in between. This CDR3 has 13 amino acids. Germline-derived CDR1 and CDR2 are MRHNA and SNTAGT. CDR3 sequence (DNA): TGTGCCAGCAGTACCCACCAGGGCTCTGAAGCTTTCTTT. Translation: CASSTHQGSEAFF.

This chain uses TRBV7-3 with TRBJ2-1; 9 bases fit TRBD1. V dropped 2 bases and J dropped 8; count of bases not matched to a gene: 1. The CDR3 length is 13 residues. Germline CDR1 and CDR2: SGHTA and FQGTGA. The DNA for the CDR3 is TGTGCCAGCAGCTTAGACAGGGGGGATGAGCAGTTCTTC. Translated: CASSLDRGDEQFF.

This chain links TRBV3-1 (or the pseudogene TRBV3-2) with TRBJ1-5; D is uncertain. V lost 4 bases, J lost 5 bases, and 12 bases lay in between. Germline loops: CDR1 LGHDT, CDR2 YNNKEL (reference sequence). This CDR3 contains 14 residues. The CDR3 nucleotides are TGTGCCAGCAGCCCCGGCCGGGGATATCAGCCCCAGCATTTT. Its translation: CASSPGRGYQPQHF.

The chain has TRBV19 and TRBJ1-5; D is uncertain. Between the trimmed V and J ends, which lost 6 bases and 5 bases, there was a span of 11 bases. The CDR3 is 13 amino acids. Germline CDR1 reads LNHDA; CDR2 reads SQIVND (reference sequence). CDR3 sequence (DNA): TGTGCCAGTAGCCGGACCGGGGATCAGCCCCAGCATTTT. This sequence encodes CASSRTGDQPQHF. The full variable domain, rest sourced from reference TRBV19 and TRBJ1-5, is DGGITQSPKYLFRKEGQNVTLSCEQNLNHDAMYWYRQDPGQGLRLIYYSQIVNDFQKGDIAEGYSVSREKKESFPLTVTSAQKNPTAFYLCASSRTGDQPQHFGDGTRLSIL.

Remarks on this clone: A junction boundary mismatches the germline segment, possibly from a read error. CDR3 in DNA: TGTGCCAGCAGTAATCAGGGGTCGAAGACCGGGGAGCTGTTTTTT. This sequence encodes CASSNQGSKTGELFF. J is TRBJ2-2 and V is TRBV7-9, with D tentatively TRBD1 (6 bases). This CDR3 region has 15 residues. Germline CDR1 and CDR2: SEHNR and FQNEAQ (reference sequence).

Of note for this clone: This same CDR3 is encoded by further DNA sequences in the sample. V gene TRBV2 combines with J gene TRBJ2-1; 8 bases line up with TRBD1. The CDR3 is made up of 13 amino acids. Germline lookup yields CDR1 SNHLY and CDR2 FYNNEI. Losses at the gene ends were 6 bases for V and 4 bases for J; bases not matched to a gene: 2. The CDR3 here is CASSRQGYNEQFF. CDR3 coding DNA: TGTGCCAGCAGCCGACAGGGGTACAATGAGCAGTTCTTC.

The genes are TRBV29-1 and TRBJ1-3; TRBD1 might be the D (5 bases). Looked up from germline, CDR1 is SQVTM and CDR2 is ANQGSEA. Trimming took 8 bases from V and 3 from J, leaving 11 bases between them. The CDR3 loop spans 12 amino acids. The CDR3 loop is CSFRQGGNTIYF. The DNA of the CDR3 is TGCAGCTTCCGGCAGGGTGGAAACACCATATATTTT.

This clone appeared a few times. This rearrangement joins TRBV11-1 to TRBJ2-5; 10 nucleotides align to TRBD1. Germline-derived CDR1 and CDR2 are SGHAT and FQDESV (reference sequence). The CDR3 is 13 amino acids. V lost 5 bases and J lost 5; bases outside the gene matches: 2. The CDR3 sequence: CASSRDRGETQYF. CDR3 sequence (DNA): TGTGCCAGCAGCCGGGACAGGGGCGAGACCCAGTACTTC.

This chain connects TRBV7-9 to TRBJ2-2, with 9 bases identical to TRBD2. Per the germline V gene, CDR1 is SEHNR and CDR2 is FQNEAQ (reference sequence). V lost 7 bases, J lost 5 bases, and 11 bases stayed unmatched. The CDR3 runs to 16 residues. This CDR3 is CASIPQISGSTGELFF. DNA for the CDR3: TGTGCCAGCATCCCACAGATTAGCGGGAGTACCGGGGAGCTGTTTTTT.

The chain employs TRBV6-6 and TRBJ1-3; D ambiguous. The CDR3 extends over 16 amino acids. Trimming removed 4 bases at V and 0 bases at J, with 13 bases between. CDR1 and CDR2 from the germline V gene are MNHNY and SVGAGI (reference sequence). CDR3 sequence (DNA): TGTGCCAGCAGTTCACACCTCTTGATCTCTGGAAACACCATATATTTT. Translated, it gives CASSSHLLISGNTIYF.